These T cell receptor beta chains were read from a single sample in a study of a mutant IDH1 vaccine in newly diagnosed glioma. The repertoire was sequenced with immunoSEQ multiplex PCR; TCRdb's copy has only in-frame clones and lacks some. There are tens of thousands of clones in the sample; about 74% occur only once, and over 4% lies in the top ten. Their target antigens are unknown. This specimen was PBMCs, taken from a glioma patient whose treatment included an IDH1 peptide vaccine. These receptor sequences come from a man aged 50-59 years with glioma. Each CDR3 is given with its conserved first and last residue. D genes are given only for firm matches. Clone size appears in some rows only: once, few, many, or a class for an expanded clone.

TRBJ2-5	TRBV6-1	NA	NA	TGTGCCAGCAGGAAGACAGACCAAGAGACCCAGTACTTC	CASRKTDQETQYF
TRBJ2-7	TRBV30	NA	TRBD2	TGTGCCTGGAGTCCTATGACTAGCGGGGGGCGAGCCTACGAGCAGTACTTC	CAWSPMTSGGRAYEQYF
TRBJ1-5	TRBV4-1	NA	NA	TGCGCCAGCAGCCTCTGGACAGATCAGCCCCAGCATTTT	CASSLWTDQPQHF
TRBJ1-2	TRBV7-9	once	TRBD1	TGTGCCAGCAGCTGGAACTTCCGGACAGGGAGCTATGGCTACACCTTC	CASSWNFRTGSYGYTF
TRBJ2-7	TRBV10-3	NA	NA	TGTGCCATCAGTCCTGGACAGCAGGGCGAGCAGTACTTC	CAISPGQQGEQYF
TRBJ1-2	TRBV7-9	NA	NA	TGTGCCAGCATACGACAAGAGAGTTTATCCTATGGCTACACCTTC	CASIRQESLSYGYTF
TRBJ1-2	TRBV6-6	NA	NA	TGTGCCAGCACCCAGGGAAACTATGGCTACACCTTC	CASTQGNYGYTF
TRBJ2-3	TRBV6-4	NA	NA	TGTGCCAGCAGTCTACGAATGACAGATACGCAGTATTTT	CASSLRMTDTQYF
TRBJ2-3	TRBV29-1	NA	NA	TGCAGCGTTGCAGGTAGCGTGGGCACAGATACGCAGTATTTT	CSVAGSVGTDTQYF
TRBJ1-5	TRBV7-9	once	NA	TGTGCCAGCAGCTTCGAAGGGAACAATCAGCCCCAGCATTTT	CASSFEGNNQPQHF
TRBJ1-6	TRBV7-9	NA	NA	TGTGCCAGCAGCTTAGTGGAGGATAATTCACCCCTCCACTTT	CASSLVEDNSPLHF
TRBJ2-7	TRBV30	many	TRBD1	TGTGCCTGGAGTGGACAGGGGAACCACGAGCAGTACTTC	CAWSGQGNHEQYF
TRBJ2-3	TRBV5-1	few	NA	TGCGCCAGCAGATCGGTGGAGGGAGGTCCCACAGATACGCAGTATTTT	CASRSVEGGPTDTQYF
TRBJ1-1	TRBV6-5	NA	NA	TGTGCCACCAGAACAGTGAACACTGAAGCTTTCTTT	CATRTVNTEAFF
TRBJ2-5	TRBV5-6	NA	NA	TGTGCCAGCAGCTTGGGGAACTCAAAAGAGACCCAGTACTTC	CASSLGNSKETQYF
TRBJ1-1	TRBV30	few	NA	TGTGCCTGGGGATGGGGGCCGCTGAACACTGAAGCTTTCTTT	CAWGWGPLNTEAFF
TRBJ2-3	TRBV14	NA	NA	TGTGCCAGCAGCCAAACGACGGGCCCCACAGATACGCAGTATTTT	CASSQTTGPTDTQYF
TRBJ2-7	TRBV7-8	NA	TRBD1	TGTGCCAGCAGCGCGGACAGGAGAGTCTCCTACGAGCAGTACTTC	CASSADRRVSYEQYF
TRBJ1-1	TRBV2	NA	NA	TGTGCCAGCACCACGGACGGGACGGCTTTCTTT	CASTTDGTAFF
TRBJ1-6	TRBV6-5	NA	NA	TGTGCCAGCAGTTTAAAGGGGGAGACCAATTCACCCCTCCACTTT	CASSLKGETNSPLHF
TRBJ2-4	TRBV14	NA	NA	TGTGCCAGCAGCCAAGGTCAAAGGCCAGGGATGTCCAAAAACATTCAGTACTTC	CASSQGQRPGMSKNIQYF
TRBJ2-3	TRBV29-1	NA	NA	TGCAGCGTTGAACGGGGAGATTTAACAGATACGCAGTATTTT	CSVERGDLTDTQYF
TRBJ1-2	TRBV7-9	NA	TRBD1	TGTGCCAGCAGCCATCCTGACGGACAGGGTGTACACTATGGCTACACCTTC	CASSHPDGQGVHYGYTF
TRBJ1-4	TRBV7-8	NA	TRBD1	TGTGCCAGCAGACGGACAGGGGAAAGAGAAAAACTGTTTTTT	CASRRTGEREKLFF
TRBJ2-5	TRBV9	NA	TRBD1	TGTGCCAGCAGCGCATCGGGACAGAACGGAGAGACCCAGTACTTC	CASSASGQNGETQYF
TRBJ2-5	TRBV5-4	once	TRBD1	TGTGCCAGCAGCCCACAGGGGGCGAGGCAAGAGACCCAGTACTTC	CASSPQGARQETQYF
TRBJ2-1	TRBV4-1	NA	TRBD2	TGCGCCAGCAGCTTTATAGCGGGGGGGGCGGAGAGTGAGCAGTTCTTC	CASSFIAGGAESEQFF
TRBJ1-5	TRBV27	NA	TRBD1	TGTGCCAGCAGGGCGGGGACAGGAGGTCAGCCCCAGCATTTT	CASRAGTGGQPQHF
TRBJ2-1	TRBV4-1	NA	NA	TGCGCCAGCAGCCAAAACGTAGAAATCAATGAGCAGTTCTTC	CASSQNVEINEQFF
TRBJ1-3	TRBV4-3	NA	NA	TGCGCCAGCAGCCAAGTGGGCAGTTCCTCTGGAAACACCATATATTTT	CASSQVGSSSGNTIYF
TRBJ1-5	TRBV19	NA	NA	TGTGCCAGTAGTATTCCGGGATACCAAGCACCTTATAGCAATCAGCCCCAGCATTTT	CASSIPGYQAPYSNQPQHF
TRBJ2-7	TRBV6-5	NA	NA	TGTGCCAGCAGCCCCCGTAAGTCCGAGCAGTACTTC	CASSPRKSEQYF
TRBJ2-2	TRBV30	NA	NA	TGTGCCTGGACCTGGTTGAACACCGGGGAGCTGTTTTTT	CAWTWLNTGELFF
TRBJ1-4	TRBV5-6	NA	NA	TGTGCCAGCAGCTTGAAGCCAGGGTCCTCAACTAATGAAAAACTGTTTTTT	CASSLKPGSSTNEKLFF
TRBJ2-1	TRBV29-1	NA	TRBD2	TGCAGCGGTAGTCTAGCGGGGGAAGTCAGCTACAATGAGCAGTTCTTC	CSGSLAGEVSYNEQFF
TRBJ1-4	TRBV4-2	few	NA	TGTGCCAGCAGCCAAGCTTTACAGGGCCGGGTTTTT	CASSQALQGRVF
TRBJ2-1	TRBV5-1	NA	NA	TGCGCCAGCAGCTTGGGAGCAATCAATGAGCAGTTCTTC	CASSLGAINEQFF
TRBJ1-1	TRBV6-1	medium-sized	NA	TGTGCCACTGTTTTACAGGGATCGAACACTGAAGCTTTCTTT	CATVLQGSNTEAFF
TRBJ2-1	TRBV29-1	NA	TRBD2	TGCAGCGTCGCCTCGGGGGGGCACAATGAGCAGTTCTTC	CSVASGGHNEQFF
TRBJ2-7	TRBV14	NA	NA	TGTGCCAGCAGCCCAGGGAAGCGCCCAGACGAGCAGTACTTC	CASSPGKRPDEQYF
TRBJ1-5	TRBV4-3	NA	TRBD1	TGCGCCAGCAGCCAAGATACGGGACAGGTTTATAGCAATCAGCCCCAGCATTTT	CASSQDTGQVYSNQPQHF
TRBJ1-3	TRBV2	NA	TRBD1	TGTGCCAGCGGAATTGACAGGGCCTCTGGAAACGGGAACACCATATATTTT	CASGIDRASGNGNTIYF
TRBJ2-3	TRBV9	NA	TRBD1	TGTGCCAGCAGCGTAGCTGTGACAGGGCTTACAGATACGCAGTATTTT	CASSVAVTGLTDTQYF
TRBJ2-7	TRBV5-6	few	TRBD1	TGTGCCAGCAGCTTAGAATTTCGGGACAGGGACTACGAGCAGTACTTC	CASSLEFRDRDYEQYF
TRBJ2-1	TRBV18	NA	NA	TGTGCCAGCTCACCCGAGGGGGGGCCCTACAATGAGCAGTTCTTC	CASSPEGGPYNEQFF
TRBJ1-2	TRBV5-1	NA	TRBD1	TGCGCCAGCAGGACAGGGGATCATGGCTACACCTTC	CASRTGDHGYTF
TRBJ1-2	TRBV5-1	NA	TRBD1	TGCGCCAGCAGCTTGGGACAGGGGCTCGGCGGCTACACCTTC	CASSLGQGLGGYTF
TRBJ2-2	TRBV4-3	many	NA	TGCGCCAGCATGGGGGACACCGGGGAGCTGTTTTTT	CASMGDTGELFF
TRBJ1-4	TRBV2	NA	NA	TGTGCCAGCAGGGAAGAGGGAATCAATGAAAAACTGTTTTTT	CASREEGINEKLFF
TRBJ1-5	TRBV19	NA	TRBD1	TGTGCCAGTAAGCTGAGACAGGGGCTGGGATCGAGCAATCAGCCCCAGCATTTT	CASKLRQGLGSSNQPQHF